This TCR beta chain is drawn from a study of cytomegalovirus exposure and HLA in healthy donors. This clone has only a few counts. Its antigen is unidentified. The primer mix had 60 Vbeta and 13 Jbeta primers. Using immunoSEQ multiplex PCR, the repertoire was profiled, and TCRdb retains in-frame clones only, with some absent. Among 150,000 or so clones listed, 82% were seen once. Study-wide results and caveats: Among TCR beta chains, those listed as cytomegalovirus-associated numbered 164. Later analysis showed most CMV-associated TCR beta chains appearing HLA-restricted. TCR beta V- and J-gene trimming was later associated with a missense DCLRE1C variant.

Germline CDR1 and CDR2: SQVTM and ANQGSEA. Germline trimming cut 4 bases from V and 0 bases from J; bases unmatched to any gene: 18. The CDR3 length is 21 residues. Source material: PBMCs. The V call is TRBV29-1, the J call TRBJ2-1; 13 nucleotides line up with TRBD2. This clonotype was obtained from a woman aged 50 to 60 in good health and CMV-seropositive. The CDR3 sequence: CSVAGTRAGTSGISSYNEQFF. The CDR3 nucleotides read TGCAGCGTTGCCGGTACCCGGGCCGGGACTAGCGGGATTAGCTCCTACAATGAGCAGTTCTTC.